These 13 T cell receptor beta chains came from one sample sequenced in a study of OX40 agonist ivuxolimab in advanced cancers. The protocol was immunoSEQ multiplex PCR, while the TCRdb copy is restricted to in-frame clones and leaves out a portion. The table lists 40,000 or so clones, around four fifths of them singletons. Material: CD4+ or CD8+ T cells sorted from blood, obtained in a trial of the OX40 agonist ivuxolimab. The receptors were sampled from an adult with an advanced solid tumor such as melanoma, head and neck, liver or kidney cancer.

The V and J genes are TRBV11-3 and TRBJ2-7, with 13 bases identical to TRBD2. The junction had 1 base not matched to a gene; V was cut back by 0 bases and J by 2 bases. The CDR3 extends over 16 amino acids. Germline CDR1 and CDR2: SGHNT and YENEEA. CDR3 nucleotides: TGTGCCAGCAGCTTAGACGGGACTAGCGGGGCCTACGAGCAGTACTTC. This gives the protein CASSLDGTSGAYEQYF.

V gene TRBV19 combines with J gene TRBJ1-5, with 8 bases lining up with TRBD1. V shed 2 bases and J 2 bases; nucleotides not matched to a gene: 8. CDR1 is LNHDA and CDR2 is SQIVND in the germline V gene (reference sequence). The CDR3 totals 17 residues. The CDR3 sequence is CASSIMVQGARNQPQHF. The CDR3 nucleotides are TGTGCCAGTAGTATAATGGTGCAGGGGGCGCGCAATCAGCCCCAGCATTTT.

This rearrangement joins TRBV9 to TRBJ2-1; 10 bases are shared with TRBD2. CDR3 size: 17 residues. Germline assignment: CDR1 SGDLS and CDR2 YYNGEE. J gave up 0 bases and V 6 bases, and 9 bases lay outside the gene matches. CDR3 loop: CASNKRGGLVSYNEQFF. DNA for the CDR3: TGTGCCAGCAATAAGCGGGGGGGCCTAGTCTCCTACAATGAGCAGTTCTTC.

The V gene is TRBV2, the J gene TRBJ1-1, with 8 bases aligning to TRBD1. Germline CDR1 SNHLY, CDR2 FYNNEI. Trimming at V came to 6 bases and at J to 4 bases, leaving 4 bases not matched to a gene. CDR3 length: 13 residues. CDR3 loop: CASSRGLGTEAFF. CDR3 in DNA: TGTGCCAGCAGCAGGGGGCTTGGCACTGAAGCTTTCTTT.

The genes are TRBV20-1 and TRBJ2-7, with D uncertain. CDR3 length equals 11 residues. Germline loops: CDR1 DFQATT, CDR2 SNEGSKA (reference sequence). Trimming removed 6 bases from V and 3 bases from J, with 9 bases in between. CDR3 in DNA: TGCAGTGCCCCGACTGACTACGAGCAGTACTTC. Protein sequence: CSAPTDYEQYF.

The chain carries TRBV18 and TRBJ2-7; 9 bases agree with TRBD1. This CDR3 is 15 amino acids long. Germline V CDR1 and CDR2: KGHSH, LQKENI. J lost 2 bases, V lost 4 bases, and 6 bases had no gene match. This chain's CDR3 is CASSLGTGITYEQYF. The CDR3 DNA reads as TGTGCCAGCTCACTTGGGACAGGGATAACCTACGAGCAGTACTTC.

The genes are TRBV2 and TRBJ2-7; 10 bases are a match to TRBD1. The CDR3 sequence is 14 residues long. Germline CDR1 is SNHLY and CDR2 is FYNNEI. The V segment lost 6 bases and the J segment 5 bases; nucleotides outside the gene matches: 7. The DNA of the CDR3 is TGTGCCAGCAGCGACAGGGGGCGCAGGGACGAGCAGTACTTC. This sequence encodes CASSDRGRRDEQYF.

The J gene is TRBJ2-1, the V gene TRBV5-1; 9 positions match TRBD1. This CDR3 is built from 15 residues. Trimming took 5 bases from V and 5 from J; bases not matched to a gene: 8. Germline V gene data show CDR1 as SGHRS and CDR2 as YFSETQ. The CDR3 DNA reads TGCGCCAGCAGACCGGGACAGGGACTCAACAATGAGCAGTTCTTC. It codes for CASRPGQGLNNEQFF.

The V call is TRBV11-2, the J call TRBJ2-2; tentative D call: TRBD2 (5 bases). Trimming pared 3 bases from V and 5 bases from J, leaving 13 bases between. The CDR3 runs to 15 residues. Germline CDR1 is SGHAT and CDR2 is FQNNGV. Here the CDR3 reads CASSFRGPGTGELFF. For the CDR3, the DNA is TGTGCCAGCAGCTTCCGAGGTCCGGGGACCGGGGAGCTGTTTTTT.

This chain joins TRBV29-1 and TRBJ2-3; TRBD1 matches 8 bases. This CDR3 is built from 13 residues. J was trimmed by 3 bases and V by 7 bases; bases with no gene match: 6. Germline CDR1 and CDR2: SQVTM and ANQGSEA. CDR3 DNA: TGCAGCGCCGGGGACAGGTCTACAGATACGCAGTATTTT. Its translation: CSAGDRSTDTQYF.

The chain employs TRBV19 and TRBJ1-2; maybe TRBD1 (6 bases). CDR1 is LNHDA, CDR2 SQIVND, per germline (reference sequence). The CDR3 is made up of 14 amino acids. V lost 3 bases and J 2 bases, leaving 10 bases between the germline ends. CDR3 coding DNA: TGTGCCAGTAGTATGGGGACAATGAACTATGGCTACACCTTC. This encodes CASSMGTMNYGYTF.

The V and J genes are TRBV7-6 and TRBJ2-5, with 10 positions matching TRBD2. Trimming took 0 bases from V and 4 from J; bases not matched to a gene: 5. Germline-derived CDR1 and CDR2 are SGHVS and FNYEAQ. The CDR3 totals 16 residues. The CDR3 region is CASSLAPAGGGETQYF. The CDR3 nucleotides are TGTGCCAGCAGCTTAGCACCAGCGGGAGGGGGAGAGACCCAGTACTTC.

This clone was seen a few times. This rearrangement joins TRBV14 to TRBJ2-7; no firm D call. CDR3 size: 11 residues. Trimming stripped 1 base from V and 6 bases from J, with 4 bases between. Germline V lookup: CDR1 SGHDN, CDR2 FVKESK. The CDR3 coding sequence is TGTGCCAGCAGCCAAGGGGGCGAGCAGTACTTC. Translated, it gives CASSQGGEQYF.